Following are 25 T cell receptor beta chains from one sample sequenced in a study of siplizumab effects on memory and regulatory T cells. TCRdb keeps only in-frame clones here, not all; method: immunoSEQ multiplex PCR. In the table there are over 70,000 clones, more than 80% of which are singletons. The sequencing input was CD4+ T cells sorted from blood. Receptors originate from a human donor in good health.

The rearrangement uses TRBV7-8 and TRBJ2-1, with D tentatively TRBD2 (6 bases). This CDR3 contains 20 residues. Germline assignment: CDR1 SGHVS and CDR2 FQNEAQ. Trimming removed 4 bases from V and 0 bases from J, with 25 bases in between. CDR3 protein: CASSWTKFRAGRSSYNEQFF. CDR3 coding DNA: TGTGCCAGCAGCTGGACCAAATTTCGAGCGGGTAGAAGCTCCTACAATGAGCAGTTCTTC.

The chain employs TRBV7-8 and TRBJ2-3; D possibly matches TRBD1 or TRBD2 (5 bases each). The CDR3 loop spans 17 amino acids. V was clipped by 1 base and J by 5 bases, with 19 bases between them. Germline lookup yields CDR1 SGHVS and CDR2 FQNEAQ. CDR3 coding DNA: TGTGCCAGCAGCTTAGTTGAAGGGCAGGGAGTAGTAGATACGCAGTATTTT. Translation gives CASSLVEGQGVVDTQYF.

This chain connects TRBV29-1 to TRBJ2-2; TRBD1 aligns across 8 bases. Germline loops: CDR1 SQVTM, CDR2 ANQGSEA. Unmatched junction bases numbered 3, after V lost 6 bases and J lost 3 bases. The CDR3 extends over 13 amino acids. The CDR3 spells CSVGTGYTGELFF. CDR3 in DNA: TGCAGCGTGGGGACAGGATACACCGGGGAGCTGTTTTTT.

The chain recombines TRBV6-5 with TRBJ1-2, with D unresolved. The CDR3 consists of 13 residues. Trimming shortened V by 0 bases and J by 5 bases, and 7 bases separated the two germline ends. Germline V gene sequence: CDR1 MNHEY, CDR2 SVGAGI. CDR3 nucleotide sequence: TGTGCCAGCAGTTACTCGTCGGTGTATGGCTACACCTTC. As protein: CASSYSSVYGYTF.

V usage is TRBV28 and J usage is TRBJ2-7; 7 positions match TRBD2. The ends lost 8 bases at V and 3 bases at J; junction bases unmatched: 19. Germline values: CDR1 MDHEN, CDR2 SYDVKM. The CDR3 spans 17 residues. The CDR3 spells CASHSGASGHPGYEQYF. The CDR3 region has the DNA TGTGCCAGCCATTCCGGGGCTAGCGGTCACCCGGGCTACGAGCAGTACTTC.

This chain links TRBV4-3 with TRBJ2-1; D unresolved. Trimming left V 1 base short and J 4 bases short, with 5 bases between. Germline V gives CDR1 LGHNA, CDR2 YSLEER. This CDR3 is 13 amino acids long. CDR3 protein: CASSQALYNEQFF. In DNA, the CDR3 is TGCGCCAGCAGCCAAGCCCTATACAATGAGCAGTTCTTC.

The V gene is TRBV6-1, the J gene TRBJ2-5; tentatively, D is TRBD1 (7 bases). The end of the DNA aligns better with TRBJ2-7, so the J call may be wrong. There are 15 residues in the CDR3. The V gene's germline CDR1 is MNHNS and CDR2 SASEGT. The CDR3 coding sequence is TGTGCCAGCAGTTTCCTCGGGGGACAGACCTACGAGCAGTACTTC. This codes for CASSFLGGQTYEQYF.

The chain uses TRBV9 and TRBJ1-1; D unresolved. The CDR3 runs 14 residues. Germline CDR1 and CDR2: SGDLS and YYNGEE. Trimming stripped 4 bases from V and 4 bases from J, with 14 bases between. CDR3 bases: TGTGCCAGCAGCCCCCGACCGGGTGGCACTGAAGCTTTCTTT. This translates into CASSPRPGGTEAFF.

This clone was counted a few times. This chain connects TRBV5-4 to TRBJ2-5; tentatively, D is TRBD2 (5 bases). Trimming stripped 5 bases from V and 5 bases from J, with 13 bases between. The germline CDR1 and CDR2 sequences are SGHNT and YYREEE (reference sequence). The CDR3 consists of 13 residues. In DNA, the CDR3 is TGTGCCAGCAGTCAGCCCCCGGGGGAGACCCAGTACTTC. It is translated as CASSQPPGETQYF.

This rearrangement joins TRBV25-1 to TRBJ1-1, with D uncertain. Looked up from germline, CDR1 is MGHDK and CDR2 is SYGVNS. V was clipped by 4 bases and J by 4 bases, with 13 bases between them. This CDR3 is built from 14 residues. The CDR3 DNA follows: TGTGCCAGCAGTGTGGGTGTGAGTCGCACTGAAGCTTTCTTT. As protein: CASSVGVSRTEAFF.

The sample holds one count of this clone. The CDR3 DNA reads as TGTGCCAGCAGCTCCCCAGGGGGCACCTACGAGCAGTACTTC. It codes for CASSSPGGTYEQYF. V usage is TRBV7-9 and J usage is TRBJ2-7; 8 bases map to TRBD1. The germline V gene has CDR1 SEHNR and CDR2 FQNEAQ (reference sequence). This CDR3 has 14 amino acids. The V segment lost 4 bases and the J segment 2 bases; nucleotides outside the gene matches: 4.

V is TRBV21-1 and J is TRBJ2-1. TRBV21-1 is a pseudogene locus. The CDR3 spans 13 residues. CDR3 in amino acids: CASSTRTSTEQFF. CDR3 coding DNA: TGTGCCAGCAGCACTAGGACCAGCACTGAGCAGTTCTTC.

The CDR3, as DNA: TGTGCCAGCAGCGCTACTAGTCCAGATACCCAGTACTTC. This codes for CASSATSPDTQYF. The chain is built from TRBV5-4 and TRBJ2-5, with a tentative D call TRBD2 (5 bases). The V end lost 4 bases, the J end lost 8 bases, and 15 bases lay between the germline ends. The CDR3 loop spans 13 amino acids. The germline V gene encodes CDR1 SGHNT and CDR2 YYREEE (reference sequence).

The chain recombines TRBV18 with TRBJ1-2, with 8 bases identical to TRBD1. Unmatched junction bases numbered 3, after V lost 0 bases and J lost 3 bases. Germline V gene lookup returns CDR1 KGHSH and CDR2 LQKENI. This CDR3 contains 15 residues. The CDR3 loop reads CASSPPLQGDYGYTF. The CDR3 DNA is TGTGCCAGCTCACCACCGCTACAGGGGGACTATGGCTACACCTTC.

The J gene is TRBJ1-4, the V gene TRBV28; TRBD1 agrees at 9 bases. V was pared by 5 bases and J by 8 bases, with 12 bases of the junction left unmatched. There are 16 residues in the CDR3. Germline V gene lookup returns CDR1 MDHEN and CDR2 SYDVKM. The chain's CDR3 is CASSPRRGQGLEKLFF. CDR3 nucleotide sequence: TGTGCCAGCAGTCCCCGGCGGGGACAGGGTTTAGAAAAACTGTTTTTT.

This sequence joins TRBV7-6 and TRBJ2-7; TRBD1 matches at 11 bases. Unmatched junction bases numbered 6, after V lost 4 bases and J lost 4 bases. There are 15 residues in the CDR3. Germline CDR1 is SGHVS and CDR2 is FNYEAQ. CDR3 residues: CASSSGQGGRYEQYF. CDR3 in DNA: TGTGCCAGCAGCTCGGGACAGGGGGGGCGTTACGAGCAGTACTTC.

This clone was observed once. The V and J genes are TRBV29-1 and TRBJ1-1; D possibly corresponds to TRBD1 (6 bases). The CDR3 runs 14 residues. Germline V gene lookup returns CDR1 SQVTM and CDR2 ANQGSEA. V was pared by 5 bases and J by 1 base, with 14 bases between. The CDR3 DNA reads TGCAGCGTTCGTTTGGGACACCCGAACACTGAAGCTTTCTTT. Translated: CSVRLGHPNTEAFF. The full variable domain, rest sourced from reference TRBV29-1 and TRBJ1-1, is SAVISQKPSRDICQRGTSLTIQCQVDSQVTMMFWYRQQPGQSLTLIATANQGSEATYESGFVIDKFPISRPNLTFSTLTVSNMSPEDSSIYLCSVRLGHPNTEAFFGQGTRLTVV.

J is TRBJ1-5 and V is TRBV10-3; D may be TRBD1 (6 bases). The CDR3 consists of 14 residues. V dropped 4 bases and J dropped 7 bases, with 14 bases sitting between them. Germline CDR1 ENHRY, CDR2 SYGVKD. The CDR3 DNA reads TGTGCCATCAGTGCCGCAGGGGAAGGGCAGCCCCAGCATTTT. It yields the protein CAISAAGEGQPQHF.

This clone was seen once. The chain combines TRBV7-2 with TRBJ2-3; unclear D gene. Trimming removed 5 bases from V and 6 bases from J, with 9 bases in between. CDR3 length: 12 amino acids. CDR1 and CDR2 (germline): SGHTA, FQGNSA. The CDR3 is CASSRVVDTQYF. CDR3 nucleotide sequence: TGTGCCAGCAGCCGGGTGGTGGATACGCAGTATTTT.

Written as DNA, the CDR3 is TGCGCCAGTCAGGGGAATGAATACGAGCAGTACTTC. This translates into CASQGNEYEQYF. The J gene is TRBJ2-7, the V gene TRBV10-2; D might be TRBD1 (6 bases). CDR1 and CDR2 (germline): WSHSY, SAAADI. The CDR3 length is 12 residues. The germline V and J ends were trimmed by 9 bases and 4 bases, with 13 bases remaining between them.

About this clone itself: Germline and junction disagree at one end, which may indicate a read error. This chain's CDR3 is CASSLGVVQETQYF. CDR3 nucleotides: TGTGCTAGCAGCTTAGGGGTCGTGCAAGAGACCCAGTACTTC. The rearrangement uses TRBV7-7 and TRBJ2-5; possible D gene TRBD1, 5 bases. From germline, CDR1 is SSHAT and CDR2 FNYEAQ (reference sequence). CDR3 length equals 14 residues. Using reference TRBV7-7 and TRBJ2-5 for the parts outside the CDR3, the full variable domain is GAGVSQSPRYKVTKRGQDVTLRCDPISSHATLYWYQQALGQGPEFLTYFNYEAQPDKSGLPSDRFSAERPEGSISTLTIQRTEQRDSAMYRCASSLGVVQETQYFGPGTRLLVL.

The chain combines TRBV29-1 with TRBJ2-5; TRBD2 aligns across 8 bases. This CDR3 is 14 amino acids long. Germline V CDR1 and CDR2: SQVTM, ANQGSEA. Trimming removed 3 bases from V and 2 bases from J; junction bases left unmatched: 5. CDR3 sequence reads: CSVDTGGRQETQYF. The CDR3 bases are TGCAGCGTTGACACGGGAGGGAGGCAAGAGACCCAGTACTTC.

CDR3 protein: CASSPVQPNYGYTF. Written as DNA, the CDR3 is TGTGCCAGCTCACCGGTACAACCGAACTATGGCTACACCTTC. V gene TRBV18 combines with J gene TRBJ1-2; D unresolved. The CDR3 loop spans 14 amino acids. The germline V gene has CDR1 KGHSH and CDR2 LQKENI. V shed 3 bases and J shed 2 bases, with 10 bases lying between them.

This chain uses TRBV7-8 with TRBJ1-5; 9 bases are a match to TRBD1. Germline CDR1 is SGHVS and CDR2 is FQNEAQ. The length of the CDR3 is 14 residues. Trimming cost V 4 bases and J 5 bases; bases outside gene matches: 3. CDR3 residues: CASSSGQGHQPQHF. DNA for the CDR3: TGTGCCAGCAGCTCGGGACAGGGCCATCAGCCCCAGCATTTT. Full variable domain (missing parts from reference TRBV7-8 and TRBJ1-5): GAGVSQSPRYKVAKRGQDVALRCDPISGHVSLFWYQQALGQGPEFLTYFQNEAQLDKSGLPSDRFFAERPEGSVSTLKIQRTQQEDSAVYLCASSSGQGHQPQHFGDGTRLSIL.

V gene TRBV7-2 combines with J gene TRBJ1-5; D gene uncertain. Germline assignment: CDR1 SGHTA and CDR2 FQGNSA. V lost 1 base to trimming and J lost 3 bases, with 10 bases between them. CDR3 length equals 15 residues. Here the CDR3 DNA reads TGTGCCAGCAGCTTAGTGCCCGGGAACAATCAGCCCCAGCATTTT. Protein sequence: CASSLVPGNNQPQHF.